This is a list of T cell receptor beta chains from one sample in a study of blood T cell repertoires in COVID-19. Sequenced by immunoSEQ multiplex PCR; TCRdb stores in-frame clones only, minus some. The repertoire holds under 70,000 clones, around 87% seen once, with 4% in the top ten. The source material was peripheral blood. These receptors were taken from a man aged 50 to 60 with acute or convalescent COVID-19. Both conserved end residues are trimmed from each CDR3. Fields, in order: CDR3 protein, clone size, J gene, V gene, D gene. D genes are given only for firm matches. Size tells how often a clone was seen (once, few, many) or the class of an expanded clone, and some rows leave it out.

ASSLGQGYSGFSETQY | - | TRBJ2-5 | TRBV7-8 | TRBD1
SVRIQGASEQY | - | TRBJ2-7 | TRBV29-1 | TRBD1
ASRPTGQGAGYT | - | TRBJ1-2 | TRBV28 | TRBD1
ASSLGTGPSSYEQY | - | TRBJ2-7 | TRBV28 | TRBD1
ASRLAGQEVGYT | - | TRBJ1-2 | TRBV28 | TRBD1
ASRHQAGVTDTQY | - | TRBJ2-3 | TRBV5-1 | TRBD2
ASSLGLSQNYGYT | - | TRBJ1-2 | TRBV7-2 | -
ASSPGDRGETQY | - | TRBJ2-5 | TRBV7-6 | TRBD1
ASSSRQQITTGANVLT | - | TRBJ2-6 | TRBV5-1 | -
ASKREWETQY | - | TRBJ2-5 | TRBV28 | TRBD2
ASSLVGGEWVEQY | - | TRBJ2-7 | TRBV5-6 | TRBD2
ASSLWGGSSYNEQF | - | TRBJ2-1 | TRBV27 | TRBD2
ASSEGQGGWDQPQH | - | TRBJ1-5 | TRBV2 | TRBD1
ASSRTRRPTDTQY | - | TRBJ2-3 | TRBV14 | -
ASSAKSGTGVYEQY | - | TRBJ2-7 | TRBV7-8 | TRBD1
ASSYLRGEQY | - | TRBJ2-7 | TRBV12-3/TRBV12-4 | -
ASRQDTEAF | - | TRBJ1-1 | TRBV6-5 | -
ATCCTSGGSNTGELF | once | TRBJ2-2 | TRBV5-1 | TRBD2